The following is a T cell receptor (beta chain) sequence with its context. The target antigen is unknown. A clone one base away is much larger, so this may be a read error. This sample stems from a study of tumor-infiltrating lymphocytes in primary liver carcinoma. Study-level information: The tumors, T1-T3 N0M0 lesions, were about 4 to 11 cm across.

Making TCR beta cDNA involved around 500 ng total RNA and a constant-region primer. Construction of TCR beta libraries relied on three successive nested multiplex PCR rounds employing slightly modified ARM-PCR. The first two PCR rounds, roughly 9 cycles each, used TRBV1-TRBV30 forward primers and a C-beta reverse primer. TCRdb recomputed calls from the multiplex PCR reads with MiXCR, one row per CDR3 protein. The data contain about 210,000 distinct CDR3 sequences, less than 75% of them singletons. Germline assignment: CDR1 MNHNY and CDR2 SVGAGI (reference sequence). The CDR3 is made up of 15 amino acids. Extraction also yielded germline DNA, while blood RNA was obtained from unsorted whole blood. Collection of around 4 milliliters of peripheral blood took place before surgery. Study-wide findings and caveats: Relative to blood, tumors carried a significantly larger fraction of the repertoire in their top 250 clones (p = 0.039). Bulk, unsorted sampling meant CD4+ and CD8+ repertoires went uncompared.

This sequence joins TRBV6-6 and TRBJ2-1; the match to TRBD2 covers 9 bases. The sequencing sample was made of peripheral blood. The clonotype originates from a woman between 55 and 75 years old with primary liver carcinoma and hepatitis B virus infection. This CDR3 reads CASSSGTSHYIEQFF. CDR3 bases: TGTGCCAGCAGTTCCGGGACTAGCCACTACATTGAGCAGTTCTTC.